The 12 T cell receptor beta chains given below trace back to one sample, sequenced in a study of beta chain features in type 1 diabetes. Expressed TCRB transcripts were sequenced because the isolated RNA had all been reverse transcribed beforehand. Data came from immunoSEQ multiplex PCR; TCRdb stores just in-frame clones and leaves some out. Among 330,000 or so clones listed, 12% to 15% were seen once. Sequenced: central memory CD4+ T cells from blood. Receptor source: a man aged 25-40 years in good health.

This clone was counted between two and nine times. The rearrangement joins TRBV28 to TRBJ2-5; D is uncertain. This CDR3 has 8 amino acids. In germline, CDR1 is MDHEN, CDR2 SYDVKM. The V end was cut by 6 bases, the J end by 12 bases, with 5 bases between. The CDR3 loop is CASSLKYF. The CDR3 bases are TGTGCCAGCAGCCTGAAGTACTTC. The full variable domain, rest sourced from reference TRBV28 and TRBJ2-5, is DVKVTQSSRYLVKRTGEKVFLECVQDMDHENMFWYRQDPGLGLRLIYFSYDVKMKEKGDIPEGYSVSREKKERFSLILESASTNQTSMYLCASSLKYFGPGTRLLVL.

Concerning this clone itself: With a much larger clone just one base away, this may be a read error. Other DNA sequences in this specimen translate into the identical CDR3. The genes are TRBV4-1 and TRBJ1-2; the D is unclear. The germline gives CDR1 MGHRA, CDR2 YSYEKL. The CDR3 is 12 residues long. Deletions cut 3 bases from V and 1 base from J, with 3 bases between. The CDR3 DNA follows: TGCGCCAGCAGCCATGTTAACTATGGCTACACCTTC. As protein: CASSHVNYGYTF.

The V gene is TRBV11-2, the J gene TRBJ1-2; D is perhaps TRBD1 (6 bases). This CDR3 comprises 15 residues. Trimming removed 1 base at V and 9 bases at J, with 18 bases between. Germline-derived CDR1 and CDR2 are SGHAT and FQNNGV. The CDR3 DNA follows: TGTGCCAGCAGCTTAGCCGGGGGCGGGGAAGGAAGCTACACCTTC. This gives the protein CASSLAGGGEGSYTF.

This clone was observed a few times. The V and J genes are TRBV11-2 and TRBJ2-3; D may be TRBD1 (6 bases). V was shortened by 5 bases and J by 2 bases, with 14 bases between the two germline ends. The CDR3 is 15 amino acids. Germline V gives CDR1 SGHAT, CDR2 FQNNGV. CDR3 bases: TGTGCCAGCAGCGCACACAGGGCCTCCACAGATACGCAGTATTTT. It encodes CASSAHRASTDTQYF. Together with reference TRBV11-2 and TRBJ2-3, the CDR3 gives the full variable domain: EAGVAQSPRYKIIEKRQSVAFWCNPISGHATLYWYQQILGQGPKLLIQFQNNGVVDDSQLPKDRFSAERLKGVDSTLKIQPAKLEDSAVYLCASSAHRASTDTQYFGPGTRLTVL.

The chain couples TRBV6-6 to TRBJ2-2; no reliable D call. CDR1 MNHNY and CDR2 SVGAGI come from the germline V gene (reference sequence). CDR3 size: 15 residues. V lost 6 bases, J lost 2 bases, and 13 bases lay in between. This CDR3 reads CASRPGSTNTGELFF. The CDR3 DNA reads TGTGCCAGCAGGCCCGGGTCGACAAACACCGGGGAGCTGTTTTTT.

The chain couples TRBV27 to TRBJ1-5; 10 bases align to TRBD1. Germline CDR1 and CDR2: MNHEY and SMNVEV (reference sequence). Germline trimming cut 7 bases from V and 2 bases from J; bases unmatched to any gene: 5. CDR3 length equals 15 residues. As DNA, the CDR3 is TGTGCCAGCACCCCCGGGACAGGGGGCAATCAGCCCCAGCATTTT. It yields the protein CASTPGTGGNQPQHF.

This clone has ten or more counts. The chain links TRBV19 to TRBJ2-2; D call uncertain. The CDR3 spans 17 residues. V dropped 7 bases and J dropped 10 bases, with 28 bases sitting between them. Germline CDR1 LNHDA, CDR2 SQIVND (reference sequence). This CDR3 is CASKDSVSGEWKEELFF. In nucleotides, the CDR3 is TGTGCCAGTAAAGACTCGGTCAGTGGTGAATGGAAGGAGGAGCTGTTTTTT.

The J gene is TRBJ1-6, the V gene TRBV4-3; D remains unclear. Germline-derived CDR1 and CDR2 are LGHNA and YSLEER. V gave up 2 bases and J gave up 8 bases, with 13 bases separating them. This CDR3 region has 15 residues. This CDR3 reads CASSQIASRDSPLHF. The CDR3 DNA follows: TGCGCCAGCAGCCAAATAGCATCACGGGATTCACCCCTCCACTTT.

This clone was seen a few times. The V gene is TRBV25-1, the J gene TRBJ2-5, with D tentatively TRBD1 (6 bases). CDR3 length: 15 amino acids. The V and J ends lost 3 bases and 5 bases respectively, with 16 bases between them. From germline, CDR1 is MGHDK and CDR2 SYGVNS. The CDR3 protein is CASSDSGRGAETQYF. The CDR3 nucleotides are TGTGCCAGCAGTGACTCGGGCAGGGGAGCGGAGACCCAGTACTTC.

V is TRBV25-1 and J is TRBJ2-3, with 12 bases matching TRBD1. The CDR3 totals 17 residues. Losses at the gene ends were 3 bases for V and 4 bases for J; bases not matched to a gene: 8. Germline CDR1 and CDR2: MGHDK and SYGVNS. CDR3 nucleotides: TGTGCCAGCAGTGAGCCTCCGGGACAGGGGGCCGCAGATACGCAGTATTTT. As protein: CASSEPPGQGAADTQYF.

The rearrangement uses TRBV7-2 and TRBJ2-7; weak D call: TRBD1 (5 bases). The CDR3 length is 14 residues. The germline CDR1 and CDR2 sequences are SGHTA and FQGNSA. Trimming took 2 bases from V and 5 from J, leaving 13 bases between them. CDR3 protein: CASSLSQGADEQYF. CDR3 nucleotides: TGTGCCAGCAGCTTAAGTCAGGGTGCCGACGAGCAGTACTTC. Combining the CDR3 with reference TRBV7-2 and TRBJ2-7 gives the whole variable domain GAGVSQSPSNKVTEKGKDVELRCDPISGHTALYWYRQSLGQGLEFLIYFQGNSAPDKSGLPSDRFSAERTGGSVSTLTIQRTQQEDSAVYLCASSLSQGADEQYFGPGTRLTVT.

V is TRBV6-5 and J is TRBJ1-6; TRBD1 aligns across 9 bases. Germline V gene lookup returns CDR1 MNHEY and CDR2 SVGAGI. The CDR3 spans 14 residues. Unmatched junction bases numbered 5, after V lost 6 bases and J lost 8 bases. The CDR3 bases are TGTGCCAGCAGCCTACAGGGGGCAGATTCACCCCTCCACTTT. Encoded protein: CASSLQGADSPLHF.